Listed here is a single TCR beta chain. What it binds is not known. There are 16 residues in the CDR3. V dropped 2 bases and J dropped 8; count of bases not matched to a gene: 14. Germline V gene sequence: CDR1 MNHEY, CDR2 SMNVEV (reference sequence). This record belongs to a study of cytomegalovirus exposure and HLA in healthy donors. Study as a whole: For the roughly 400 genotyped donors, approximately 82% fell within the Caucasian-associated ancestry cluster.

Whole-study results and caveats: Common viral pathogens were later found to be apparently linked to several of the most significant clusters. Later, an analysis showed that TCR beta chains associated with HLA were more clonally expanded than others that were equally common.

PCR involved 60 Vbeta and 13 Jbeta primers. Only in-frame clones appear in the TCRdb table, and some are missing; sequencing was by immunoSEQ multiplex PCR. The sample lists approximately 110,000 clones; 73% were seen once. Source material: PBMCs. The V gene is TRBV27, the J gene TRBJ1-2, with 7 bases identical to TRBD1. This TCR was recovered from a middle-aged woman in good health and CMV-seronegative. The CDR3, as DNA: TGTGCCAGCAGTTTAAGGGTGGAGGGGGCGAGCTTCGGCTACACCTTC. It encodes CASSLRVEGASFGYTF.